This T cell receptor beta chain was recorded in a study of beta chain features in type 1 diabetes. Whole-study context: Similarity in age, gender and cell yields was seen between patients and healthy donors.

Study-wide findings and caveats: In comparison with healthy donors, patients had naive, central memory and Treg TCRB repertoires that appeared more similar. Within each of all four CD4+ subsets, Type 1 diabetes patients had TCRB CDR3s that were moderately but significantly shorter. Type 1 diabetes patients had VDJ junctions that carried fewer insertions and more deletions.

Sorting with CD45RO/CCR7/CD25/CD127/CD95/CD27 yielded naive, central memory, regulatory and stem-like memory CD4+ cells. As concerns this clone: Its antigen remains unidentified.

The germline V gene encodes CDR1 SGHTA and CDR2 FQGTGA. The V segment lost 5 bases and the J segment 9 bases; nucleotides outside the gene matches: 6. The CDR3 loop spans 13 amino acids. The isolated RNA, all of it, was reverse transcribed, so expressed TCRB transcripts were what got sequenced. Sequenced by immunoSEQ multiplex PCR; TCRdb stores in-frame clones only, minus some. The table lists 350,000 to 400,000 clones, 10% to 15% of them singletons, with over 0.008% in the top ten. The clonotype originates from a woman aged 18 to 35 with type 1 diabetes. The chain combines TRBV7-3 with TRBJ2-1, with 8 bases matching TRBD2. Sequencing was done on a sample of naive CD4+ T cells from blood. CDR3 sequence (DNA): TGTGCCAGCAGCCAGCGGCGGGAGGTTGAGCAGTTCTTC. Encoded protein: CASSQRREVEQFF. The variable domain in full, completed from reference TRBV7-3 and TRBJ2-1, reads GAGVSQTPSNKVTEKGKYVELRCDPISGHTALYWYRQSLGQGPEFLIYFQGTGAADDSGLPNDRFFAVRPEGSVSTLKIQRTERGDSAVYLCASSQRREVEQFFGPGTRLTVL.